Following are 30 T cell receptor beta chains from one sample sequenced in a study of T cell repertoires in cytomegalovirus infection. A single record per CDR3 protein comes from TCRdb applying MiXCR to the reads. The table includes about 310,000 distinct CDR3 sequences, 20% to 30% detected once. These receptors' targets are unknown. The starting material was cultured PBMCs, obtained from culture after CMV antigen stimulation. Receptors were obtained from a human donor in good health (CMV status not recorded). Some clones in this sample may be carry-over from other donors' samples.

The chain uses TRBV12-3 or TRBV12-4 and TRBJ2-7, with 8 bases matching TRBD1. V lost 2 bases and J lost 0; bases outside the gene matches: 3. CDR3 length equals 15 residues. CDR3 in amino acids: CASSLTGGISYEQYF. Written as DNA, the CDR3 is TGTGCCAGCAGTTTAACAGGGGGAATCTCCTACGAGCAGTACTTC.

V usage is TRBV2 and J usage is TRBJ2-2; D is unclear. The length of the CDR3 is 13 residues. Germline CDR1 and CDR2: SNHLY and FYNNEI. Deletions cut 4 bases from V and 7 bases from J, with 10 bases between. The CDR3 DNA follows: TGTGCCAGCAGTGTGGATCCTAACGGGGAGCTGTTTTTT. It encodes CASSVDPNGELFF.

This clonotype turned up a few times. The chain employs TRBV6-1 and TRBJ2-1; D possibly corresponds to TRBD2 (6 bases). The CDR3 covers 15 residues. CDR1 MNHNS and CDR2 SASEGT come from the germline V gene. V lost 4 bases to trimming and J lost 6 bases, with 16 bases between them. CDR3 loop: CASSAQMGRPNEQFF. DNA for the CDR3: TGTGCCAGCAGTGCCCAGATGGGGAGGCCCAATGAGCAGTTCTTC.

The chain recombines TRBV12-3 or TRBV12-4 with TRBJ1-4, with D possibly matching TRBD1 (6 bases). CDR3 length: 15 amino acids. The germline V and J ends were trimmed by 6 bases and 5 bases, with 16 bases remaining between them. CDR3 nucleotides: TGTGCCAGCAGCACGGGGGCAGGATCAAATGAAAAACTGTTTTTT. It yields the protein CASSTGAGSNEKLFF.

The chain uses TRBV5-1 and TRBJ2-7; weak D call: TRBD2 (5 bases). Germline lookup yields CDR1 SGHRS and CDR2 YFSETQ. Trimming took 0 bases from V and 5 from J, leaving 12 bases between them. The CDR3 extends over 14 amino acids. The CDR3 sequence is CASSLERGVHEQYF. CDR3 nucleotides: TGCGCCAGCAGCTTGGAACGGGGAGTCCACGAGCAGTACTTC.

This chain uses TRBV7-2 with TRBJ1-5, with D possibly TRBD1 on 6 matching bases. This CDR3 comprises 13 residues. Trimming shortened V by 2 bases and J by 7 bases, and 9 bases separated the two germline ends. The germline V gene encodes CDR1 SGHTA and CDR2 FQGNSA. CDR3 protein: CASSLRGYQPQHF. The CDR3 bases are TGTGCCAGCAGCTTAAGGGGGTACCAGCCCCAGCATTTT.

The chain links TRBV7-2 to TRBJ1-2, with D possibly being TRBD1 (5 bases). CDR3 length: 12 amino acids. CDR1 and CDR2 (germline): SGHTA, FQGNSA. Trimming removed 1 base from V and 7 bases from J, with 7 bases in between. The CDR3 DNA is TGTGCCAGCAGCTTAGGGGGGGGTGGCTACACCTTC. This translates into CASSLGGGGYTF.

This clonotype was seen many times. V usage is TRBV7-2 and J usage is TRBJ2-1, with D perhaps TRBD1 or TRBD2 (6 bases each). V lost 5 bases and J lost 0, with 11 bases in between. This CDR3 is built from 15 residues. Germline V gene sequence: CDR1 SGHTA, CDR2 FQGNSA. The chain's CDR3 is CASSTEGGSYNEQFF. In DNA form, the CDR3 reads TGTGCCAGCAGCACTGAGGGGGGCTCCTACAATGAGCAGTTCTTC. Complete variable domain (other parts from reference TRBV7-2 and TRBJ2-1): GAGVSQSPSNKVTEKGKDVELRCDPISGHTALYWYRQSLGQGLEFLIYFQGNSAPDKSGLPSDRFSAERTGGSVSTLTIQRTQQEDSAVYLCASSTEGGSYNEQFFGPGTRLTVL.

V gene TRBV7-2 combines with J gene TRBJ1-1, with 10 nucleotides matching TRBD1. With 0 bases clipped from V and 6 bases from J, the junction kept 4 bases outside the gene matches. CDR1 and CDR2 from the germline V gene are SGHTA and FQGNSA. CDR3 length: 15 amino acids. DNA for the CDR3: TGTGCCAGCAGCTTAGCAGGACAGGGGGTCGCTGAAGCTTTCTTT. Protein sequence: CASSLAGQGVAEAFF.

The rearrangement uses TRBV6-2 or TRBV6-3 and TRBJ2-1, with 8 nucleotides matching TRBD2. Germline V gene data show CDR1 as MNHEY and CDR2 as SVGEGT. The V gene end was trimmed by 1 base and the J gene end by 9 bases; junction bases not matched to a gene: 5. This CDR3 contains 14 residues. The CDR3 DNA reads TGTGCCAGCAGTTACTGGGATAGCGGGGTTGAGCAGTTCTTC. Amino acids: CASSYWDSGVEQFF.

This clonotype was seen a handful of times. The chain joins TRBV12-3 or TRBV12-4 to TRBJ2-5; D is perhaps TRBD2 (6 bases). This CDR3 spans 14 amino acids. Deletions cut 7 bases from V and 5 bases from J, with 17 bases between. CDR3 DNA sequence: TGTGCCAGCACTTGGGGCACGGAGGGGGAGACCCAGTACTTC. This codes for CASTWGTEGETQYF.

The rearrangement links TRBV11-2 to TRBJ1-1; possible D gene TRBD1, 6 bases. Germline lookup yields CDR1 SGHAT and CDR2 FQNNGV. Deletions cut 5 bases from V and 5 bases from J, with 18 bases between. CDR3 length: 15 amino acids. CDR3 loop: CASSPSTGVGTEAFF. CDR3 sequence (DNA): TGTGCCAGCAGCCCGTCGACAGGTGTTGGGACTGAAGCTTTCTTT.

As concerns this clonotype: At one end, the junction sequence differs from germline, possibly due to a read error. DNA of the CDR3: TGTCCCAGCAGCTTAGAAGGACTCACAACATCCAATGAGCAGTTCTTC. Protein product: CPSSLEGLTTSNEQFF. V usage is TRBV7-2 and J usage is TRBJ2-1, with D tentatively TRBD2 (5 bases). CDR1 and CDR2 from the germline V gene are SGHTA and FQGNSA. The CDR3 covers 16 residues.

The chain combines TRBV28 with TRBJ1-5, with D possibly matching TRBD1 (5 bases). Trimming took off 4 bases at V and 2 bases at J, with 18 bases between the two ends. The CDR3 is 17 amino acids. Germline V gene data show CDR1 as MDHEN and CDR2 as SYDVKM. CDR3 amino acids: CASSSPSGLGGNQPQHF. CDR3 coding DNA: TGTGCCAGCAGTTCCCCATCGGGGCTGGGGGGCAATCAGCCCCAGCATTTT.

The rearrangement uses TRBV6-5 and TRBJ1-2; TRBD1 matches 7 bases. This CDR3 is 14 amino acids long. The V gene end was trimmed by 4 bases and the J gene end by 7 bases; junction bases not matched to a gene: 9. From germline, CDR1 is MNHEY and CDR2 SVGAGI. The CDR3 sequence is CASSLIEGALGYTF. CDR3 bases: TGTGCCAGCAGTTTGATTGAGGGGGCTCTTGGCTACACCTTC.

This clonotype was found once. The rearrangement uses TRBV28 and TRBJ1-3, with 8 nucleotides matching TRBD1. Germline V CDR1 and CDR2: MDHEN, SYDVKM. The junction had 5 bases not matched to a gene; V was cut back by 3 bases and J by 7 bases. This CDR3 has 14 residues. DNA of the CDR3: TGTGCCAGCAGTTTCAGGGGGCGCCCGAACACCATATATTTT. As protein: CASSFRGRPNTIYF.

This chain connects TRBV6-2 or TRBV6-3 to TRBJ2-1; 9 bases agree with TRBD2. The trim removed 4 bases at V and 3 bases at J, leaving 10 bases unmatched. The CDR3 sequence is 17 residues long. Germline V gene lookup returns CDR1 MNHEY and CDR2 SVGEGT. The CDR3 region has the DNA TGTGCCAGCAGTTTAACCCCCGGGACTAGCCGCTACAATGAGCAGTTCTTC. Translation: CASSLTPGTSRYNEQFF.

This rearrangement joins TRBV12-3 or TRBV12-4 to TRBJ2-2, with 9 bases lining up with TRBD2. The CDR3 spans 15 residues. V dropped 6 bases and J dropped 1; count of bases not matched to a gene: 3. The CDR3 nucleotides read TGTGCCAGCAGGAGTAGCGGGAGGAACACCGGGGAGCTGTTTTTT. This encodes CASRSSGRNTGELFF.

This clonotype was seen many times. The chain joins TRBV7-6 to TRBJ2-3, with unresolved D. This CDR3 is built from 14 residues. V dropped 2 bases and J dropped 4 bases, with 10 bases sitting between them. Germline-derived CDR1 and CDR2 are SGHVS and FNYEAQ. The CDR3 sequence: CASSLSQVADTQYF. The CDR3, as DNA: TGTGCCAGCAGCTTAAGCCAGGTGGCAGATACGCAGTATTTT.

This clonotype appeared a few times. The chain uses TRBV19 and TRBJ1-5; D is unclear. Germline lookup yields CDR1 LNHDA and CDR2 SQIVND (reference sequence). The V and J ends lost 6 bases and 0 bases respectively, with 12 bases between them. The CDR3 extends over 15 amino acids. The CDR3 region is CASRTGPGSNQPQHF. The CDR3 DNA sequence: TGTGCCAGTAGGACTGGGCCGGGTAGCAATCAGCCCCAGCATTTT.

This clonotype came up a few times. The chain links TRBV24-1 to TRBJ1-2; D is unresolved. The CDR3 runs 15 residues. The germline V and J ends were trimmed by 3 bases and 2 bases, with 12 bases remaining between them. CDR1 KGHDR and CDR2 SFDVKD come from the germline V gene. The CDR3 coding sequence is TGTGCCACCAGTGATGGGCCCAGGACGAACTATGGCTACACCTTC. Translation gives CATSDGPRTNYGYTF.

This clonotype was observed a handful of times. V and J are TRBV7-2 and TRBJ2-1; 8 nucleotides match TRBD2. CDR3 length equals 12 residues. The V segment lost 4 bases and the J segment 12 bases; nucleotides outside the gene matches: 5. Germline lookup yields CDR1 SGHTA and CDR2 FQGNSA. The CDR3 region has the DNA TGTGCCAGCAGCTACCCGGGACTAGTGCAGTTCTTC. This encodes CASSYPGLVQFF.

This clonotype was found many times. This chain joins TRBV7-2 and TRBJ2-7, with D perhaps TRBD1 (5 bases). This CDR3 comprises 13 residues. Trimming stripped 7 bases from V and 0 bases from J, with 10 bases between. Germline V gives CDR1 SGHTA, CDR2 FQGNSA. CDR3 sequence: CASNPGISYEQYF. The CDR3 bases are TGTGCCAGCAACCCAGGGATCTCCTACGAGCAGTACTTC.

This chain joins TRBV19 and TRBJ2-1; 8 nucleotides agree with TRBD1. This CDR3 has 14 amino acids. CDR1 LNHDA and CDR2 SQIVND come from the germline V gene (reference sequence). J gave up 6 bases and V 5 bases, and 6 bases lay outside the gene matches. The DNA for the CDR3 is TGTGCCAGTAGTGGGAGACAGGGGTTCAATGAGCAGTTCTTC. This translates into CASSGRQGFNEQFF. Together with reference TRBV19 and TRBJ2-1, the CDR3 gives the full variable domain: DGGITQSPKYLFRKEGQNVTLSCEQNLNHDAMYWYRQDPGQGLRLIYYSQIVNDFQKGDIAEGYSVSREKKESFPLTVTSAQKNPTAFYLCASSGRQGFNEQFFGPGTRLTVL.

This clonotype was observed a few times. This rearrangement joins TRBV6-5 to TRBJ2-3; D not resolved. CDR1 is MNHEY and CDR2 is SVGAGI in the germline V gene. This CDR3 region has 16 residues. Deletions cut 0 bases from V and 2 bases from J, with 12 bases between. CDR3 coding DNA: TGTGCCAGCAGTTACTCAGCCTCGGCGACCACAGATACGCAGTATTTT. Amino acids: CASSYSASATTDTQYF.

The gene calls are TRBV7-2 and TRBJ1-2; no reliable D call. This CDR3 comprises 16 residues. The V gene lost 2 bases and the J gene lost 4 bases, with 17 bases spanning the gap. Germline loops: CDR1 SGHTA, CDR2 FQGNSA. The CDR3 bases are TGTGCCAGCAGCTTACTTCCGGGAATAGTAGGCTATGGCTACACCTTC. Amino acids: CASSLLPGIVGYGYTF.

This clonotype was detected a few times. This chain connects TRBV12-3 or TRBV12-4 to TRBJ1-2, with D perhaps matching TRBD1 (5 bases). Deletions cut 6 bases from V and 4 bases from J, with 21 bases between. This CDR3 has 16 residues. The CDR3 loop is CASRGRGQGARYGYTF. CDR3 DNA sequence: TGTGCCAGCAGGGGGAGAGGCCAAGGGGCCCGCTATGGCTACACCTTC.

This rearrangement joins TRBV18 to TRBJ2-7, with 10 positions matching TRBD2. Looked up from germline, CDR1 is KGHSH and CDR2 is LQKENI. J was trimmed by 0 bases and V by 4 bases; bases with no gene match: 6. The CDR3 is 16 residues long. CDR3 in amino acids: CASSLRTSGGSYEQYV. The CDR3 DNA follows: TGTGCCAGCTCACTCAGGACTAGCGGAGGCTCCTACGAGCAGTACGTC.

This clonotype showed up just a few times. As DNA, the CDR3 is TGTGCCAGCAAAAAGGGCTATGGCTACACCTTC. Its translation is CASKKGYGYTF. The chain uses TRBV27 and TRBJ1-2; D gene ambiguous. The germline V gene has CDR1 MNHEY and CDR2 SMNVEV (reference sequence). The CDR3 has 11 amino acids. Deletions cut 7 bases from V and 4 bases from J, with 7 bases between.

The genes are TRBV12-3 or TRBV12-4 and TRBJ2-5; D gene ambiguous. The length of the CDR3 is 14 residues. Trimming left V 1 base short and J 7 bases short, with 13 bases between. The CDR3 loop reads CASSLETPPGTQYF. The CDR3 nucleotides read TGTGCCAGCAGTTTAGAGACTCCCCCCGGGACCCAGTACTTC.